The text below deals with one T cell receptor (beta chain). Sequenced by immunoSEQ multiplex PCR; TCRdb stores in-frame clones only, minus some. Here the sample spans more than 60,000 clones, around 74% being singletons. This sample is part of a study of blood T cell repertoires in COVID-19. Study at large: Researchers got acute and convalescent COVID-19 samples from the United States, Italy and Spain.

V gave up 4 bases and J gave up 7 bases, with 11 bases separating them. Germline loops: CDR1 ENHRY, CDR2 SYGVKD. The length of the CDR3 is 14 residues. This receptor was obtained from a human donor with acute or convalescent COVID-19. The donor label of this sample is uncertain. Sequencing was done on a sample of peripheral blood. The gene calls are TRBV10-3 and TRBJ1-6, with D maybe TRBD1 (5 bases). In DNA, the CDR3 is TGTGCCATCAGTGGGGGGGACGGAAATTCACCCCTCCACTTT. Residues: CAISGGDGNSPLHF.